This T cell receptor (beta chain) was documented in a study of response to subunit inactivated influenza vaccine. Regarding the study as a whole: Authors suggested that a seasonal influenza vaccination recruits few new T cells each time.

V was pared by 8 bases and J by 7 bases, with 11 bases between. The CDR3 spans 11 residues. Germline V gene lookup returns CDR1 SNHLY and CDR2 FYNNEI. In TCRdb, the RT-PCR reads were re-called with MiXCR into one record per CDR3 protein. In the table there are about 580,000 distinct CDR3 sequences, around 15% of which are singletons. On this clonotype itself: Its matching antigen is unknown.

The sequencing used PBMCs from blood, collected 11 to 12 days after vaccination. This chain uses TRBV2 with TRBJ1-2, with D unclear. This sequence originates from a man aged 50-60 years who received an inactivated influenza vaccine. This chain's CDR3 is CASQEGPGYTF. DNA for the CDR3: TGTGCCAGCCAGGAGGGTCCTGGCTACACCTTC.